This section outlines one T cell receptor beta chain sequence together with its context. The antigen is unknown. The CDR3 consists of 14 residues. From germline, CDR1 is SGDLS and CDR2 YYNGEE. V was cut by 0 bases and J by 1 base, with 7 bases left in between. The entry originates in a study of vaccination effects on CD4 cells after COVID-19. As for the study in general: Participants received two doses of either the BNT162b2 or mRNA-1273 vaccine. General observations from the study: Researchers report that only 1 of 255 vaccine-induced clones in healthy vaccinees cross-reacted with common cold coronaviruses.

Method: immunoSEQ multiplex PCR; TCRdb's copy keeps in-frame clones and lacks some. The sample lists some 22,000 clones, around 80% occurring once. Antigen-specific CD4+ T cells were expanded with viral peptide pools in the ViraFEST assay before sequencing. Culture proceeded for approximately 10 days, and CD4+ T cells were then isolated. Vaccinees lacked prior SARS-CoV-2 infection and tested negative for nucleocapsid antibodies. Some 2 million PBMC were placed in each well, which was supplemented with approximately 10 IU/ml IL-2 and 7.5 to 10 ug/ml peptides. The source of this sequence is a human donor who received a COVID-19 vaccine. The gene calls are TRBV9 and TRBJ1-1, with unresolved D. The source material was CD4+ T cells from PBMCs cultured with HCoV-NL63 spike peptides, sampled before COVID-19 vaccination. The CDR3 DNA sequence: TGTGCCAGCAGCGTAGGAATCGAGAACACTGAAGCTTTCTTT. It translates to CASSVGIENTEAFF. Complete variable domain (other parts from reference TRBV9 and TRBJ1-1): DSGVTQTPKHLITATGQRVTLRCSPRSGDLSVYWYQQSLDQGLQFLIQYYNGEERAKGNILERFSAQQFPDLHSELNLSSLELGDSALYFCASSVGIENTEAFFGQGTRLTVV.